This is a list of T cell receptor beta chains from one sample in a study of tumor-infiltrating lymphocytes in primary liver carcinoma. TCRdb recomputed calls from the multiplex PCR reads with MiXCR, one row per CDR3 protein. This sample has some 180,000 distinct CDR3 sequences, with around 81% found just once. The sample was tumor tissue from primary liver carcinoma. These receptors all come from a man aged 40-55 years with primary liver carcinoma and hepatitis B virus infection. CDR3s include the opening cysteine and the closing phenylalanine or tryptophan. Fields, in order: D gene, clone size, V gene, J gene, CDR3 protein, CDR3 DNA. A D gene is named only where the DNA matches it firmly. Not all rows give a size; the values are once, few, many and, for expanded clones, a class.

D: NA
size: NA
V: TRBV11-2
J: TRBJ2-3
CDR3: CASSLNPYGDTQYF
DNA: TGTGCCAGCAGCTTAAACCCATATGGGGATACGCAGTATTTT

D: TRBD2
size: NA
V: TRBV6-1
J: TRBJ2-1
CDR3: CANCEETSGRYNEQLF
DNA: TGTGCCAACTGTGAAGAGACTAGCGGGAGATACAATGAGCAGCTCTTC

D: TRBD1
size: NA
V: TRBV7-3
J: TRBJ2-1
CDR3: CTSSPWTGSGNEQFF
DNA: TGTACCAGCAGCCCATGGACAGGGAGTGGGAATGAGCAGTTCTTC

D: NA
size: NA
V: TRBV5-1
J: TRBJ2-7
CDR3: CASRHIYDEQYF
DNA: TGCGCCAGCAGACATATCTACGACGAGCAGTACTTC

D: NA
size: NA
V: TRBV11-2
J: TRBJ1-5
CDR3: CTSNLVGVTGSNQPQHF
DNA: TGTACCAGCAACTTAGTAGGGGTAACAGGGAGCAATCAACCCCAGCATTTT

D: TRBD2
size: NA
V: TRBV6-2/TRBV6-3
J: TRBJ2-3
CDR3: CASSLSGRETDRRYF
DNA: TGTGCCAGCAGCCTTAGCGGGAGGGAGACAGATAGGCGGTATTTT

D: TRBD1
size: NA
V: TRBV28
J: TRBJ2-1
CDR3: CASSSGQGATDEQFF
DNA: TGTGCCAGCAGCTCTGGACAGGGGGCGACCGATGAGCAGTTCTTC

D: NA
size: NA
V: TRBV29-1
J: TRBJ2-5
CDR3: CSVEASVQETQNF
DNA: TGCAGCGTTGAAGCCTCGGTGCAAGAGACTCAGAACTTC

D: TRBD1
size: NA
V: TRBV6-5
J: TRBJ2-2
CDR3: CASRKGQRFGLNTGELFF
DNA: TGTGCCAGCAGGAAGGGACAGAGGTTTGGGTTGAACACCGGGGAGCTCTTTTTT

D: TRBD1
size: NA
V: TRBV29-1
J: TRBJ1-1
CDR3: CSVEDGGTEDTEAFF
DNA: TGCAGCGTTGAAGATGGCGGGACAGAGGACACTGAAGCTTTCTTT

D: NA
size: NA
V: TRBV11-3
J: TRBJ2-1
CDR3: CASNLGVSINGQFF
DNA: TGTGCCAGCAACTTAGGCGTCTCGATCAATGGGCAGTTCTTC

D: NA
size: NA
V: TRBV2
J: TRBJ1-6
CDR3: CASSESTANSPLHF
DNA: TGTGCCAGCAGTGAGTCCACGGCTAATTCACCCCTCCACTTT

D: NA
size: once
V: TRBV29-1
J: TRBJ1-5
CDR3: CGVVGQINQPHYF
DNA: TGCGGCGTTGTCGGACAGATCAATCAGCCCCACTATTTT

D: NA
size: once
V: TRBV29-1
J: TRBJ2-4
CDR3: CSVEIRDQIDLAKNIQYF
DNA: TGCAGCGTTGAGATCAGAGATCAAATCGATTTAGCCAAAAACATTCAGTACTTC

D: TRBD2
size: NA
V: TRBV4-3
J: TRBJ2-7
CDR3: CTSSQERAGCYEQYF
DNA: TGCACCAGCAGCCAAGAGCGAGCGGGATGCTACGAGCAGTACTTC

D: NA
size: NA
V: TRBV28
J: TRBJ2-4
CDR3: CARSPPGLARNIKYF
DNA: TGTGCCAGAAGCCCTCCCGGGCTGGCCAGAAACATTAAGTACTTC

D: TRBD1
size: NA
V: TRBV4-2
J: TRBJ1-2
CDR3: CANRQVGTGGAAKGYTF
DNA: TGTGCCAACCGCCAAGTAGGGACAGGGGGCGCAGCGAAGGGCTACACCTTC

D: TRBD2
size: NA
V: TRBV29-1
J: TRBJ2-3
CDR3: CSVTLAGVTDEQYF
DNA: TGCAGCGTCACTCTAGCGGGAGTAACAGATGAGCAGTATTTT

D: NA
size: NA
V: TRBV7-3
J: TRBJ2-2
CDR3: CASSPRGPRNSGELFF
DNA: TGTGCCAGCAGCCCTCGAGGACCTAGGAACTCCGGGGAGCTGTTTTTT

D: NA
size: NA
V: TRBV28
J: TRBJ1-1
CDR3: CASTTMPLEDFF
DNA: TGTGCCAGCACAACGATGCCTTTAGAAGATTTCTTT

D: TRBD2
size: NA
V: TRBV5-4
J: TRBJ2-7
CDR3: CASSYGREGPQGEQYF
DNA: TGTGCCAGCAGCTATGGTCGGGAGGGCCCTCAGGGCGAGCAGTACTTC

D: NA
size: many
V: TRBV21-1
J: TRBJ1-1
CDR3: CASSETGMGTEAFF
DNA: TGTGCCAGCAGCGAAACAGGGATGGGGACTGAAGCTTTCTTT

D: NA
size: NA
V: TRBV4-3
J: TRBJ2-4
CDR3: CASSQDGSLVKIIQHF
DNA: TGCGCCAGCAGCCAAGATGGCAGCCTAGTCAAAATCATTCAGCACTTC

D: NA
size: NA
V: TRBV29-1
J: TRBJ2-2
CDR3: CSVEDYRGRTGEMFF
DNA: TGCAGCGTTGAAGACTACAGAGGAAGGACCGGGGAAATGTTTTTT

D: NA
size: NA
V: TRBV29-1
J: TRBJ2-1
CDR3: CSVELSRATTNEQFF
DNA: TGCAGCGTTGAACTTTCTAGGGCCACTACCAATGAGCAGTTCTTC

D: NA
size: NA
V: TRBV7-8
J: TRBJ2-3
CDR3: CASSLWVGSGMALRTNTQYF
DNA: TGTGCCAGCAGCTTATGGGTTGGATCCGGGATGGCCCTAAGGACAAATACGCAGTATTTT

D: TRBD2
size: once
V: TRBV19
J: TRBJ2-1
CDR3: CASSIAGVNNKQFF
DNA: TGTGCCAGTAGTATCGCGGGGGTAAACAATAAGCAGTTCTTC

D: NA
size: many
V: TRBV6-1
J: TRBJ1-5
CDR3: CASSGELYQPQHF
DNA: TGTGCCAGCAGTGGGGAGCTCTATCAGCCCCAGCATTTT

D: NA
size: NA
V: TRBV12-3/TRBV12-4
J: TRBJ1-2
CDR3: CASIYGSWRGYTF
DNA: TGTGCCAGCATCTATGGATCCTGGCGGGGCTACACCTTC

D: TRBD1
size: NA
V: TRBV28
J: TRBJ1-2
CDR3: CGNNSGQGAYGYTF
DNA: TGTGGCAACAATTCCGGACAGGGCGCCTATGGCTACACCTTC

D: NA
size: NA
V: TRBV29-1
J: TRBJ2-1
CDR3: CSVGLTGVSNEQFF
DNA: TGCAGCGTTGGACTAACGGGAGTTTCCAATGAGCAGTTCTTC

D: TRBD2
size: NA
V: TRBV10-2
J: TRBJ2-1
CDR3: CARTRAGGVTRNEQFF
DNA: TGCGCCAGGACCCGAGCGGGGGGAGTTACTAGGAATGAGCAGTTCTTC

D: TRBD2
size: NA
V: TRBV6-5
J: TRBJ2-2
CDR3: CGSSYFTSGRPRELFF
DNA: TGTGGCAGCAGTTACTTTACTAGCGGGAGACCCCGGGAGCTGTTTTTC

D: TRBD2
size: NA
V: TRBV24-1
J: TRBJ2-3
CDR3: CANSDSRTSASTDTQYF
DNA: TGTGCTAACAGTGATTCCCGGACTAGCGCGAGCACAGATACGCAGTATTTT

D: NA
size: NA
V: TRBV10-3
J: TRBJ2-7
CDR3: CAISLAESYEQNF
DNA: TGTGCCATCTCCCTCGCGGAGAGCTACGAGCAGAACTTC

D: TRBD2
size: NA
V: TRBV6-5
J: TRBJ2-7
CDR3: CASSRAGAYEQYF
DNA: TGTGCCAGCAGCAGAGCGGGGGCCTATGAGCAGTACTTC

D: NA
size: NA
V: TRBV3-1
J: TRBJ2-2
CDR3: CASSQPRPSNTGELFF
DNA: TGTGCCAGCAGCCAGCCTCGACCTTCGAACACCGGGGAGCTGTTTTTT

D: NA
size: NA
V: TRBV14
J: TRBJ2-7
CDR3: CASSSQGMGEQYF
DNA: TGTGCCAGCAGCAGCCAGGGGATGGGTGAGCAGTACTTC

D: NA
size: NA
V: TRBV12-3/TRBV12-4
J: TRBJ1-4
CDR3: CASSSAGTGKLFF
DNA: TGTGCCAGCAGTTCGGCAGGGACTGGAAAACTGTTTTTT

D: NA
size: NA
V: TRBV6-5
J: TRBJ1-4
CDR3: CASRLVANDEKLFF
DNA: TGTGCCAGCCGGCTAGTAGCAAATGATGAAAAACTGTTTTTT

D: NA
size: NA
V: TRBV6-7
J: TRBJ2-2
CDR3: CARSERWVTGELFF
DNA: TGTGCCAGAAGCGAGAGGTGGGTCACCGGGGAGCTGTTTTTT

D: NA
size: NA
V: TRBV7-8
J: TRBJ2-3
CDR3: CASSFGDGVDTQYF
DNA: TGTGCCAGCAGCTTTGGGGACGGTGTAGATACGCAGTATTTT

D: TRBD1
size: NA
V: TRBV7-2
J: TRBJ2-7
CDR3: CASSLTTGSYEQYF
DNA: TGTGCCAGCAGTCTGACGACAGGGTCGTACGAGCAGTACTTC

D: NA
size: NA
V: TRBV29-1
J: TRBJ1-1
CDR3: CKALRGWDTEAFF
DNA: TGCAAAGCCCTTAGGGGTTGGGATACTGAAGCTTTCTTT